Each of the 10 T cell receptor beta chains below was sequenced from the same sample in a study of regulatory T cells in long-lasting Graves disease. Building the TCR beta libraries relied on iRepertoire HTBI primers, and CDR3 regions underwent Arm-PCR. TCRdb used MiXCR to reprocess the multiplex PCR reads, holding one entry per CDR3 protein. Here the sample spans almost 450,000 distinct CDR3 sequences, less than 20% being singletons. Noted time point: newly diagnosed GD, antithyroid drugs for less than 3 months. PBMC RNA served as the TCR library source. The same sample was also studied in work on T cells in Graves' hyperthyroidism and ophthalmopathy.

The source material was peripheral blood mononuclear cells (PBMCs), sampled at new diagnosis, from a patient treated with antithyroid drugs. These receptors were collected from a woman aged 25 to 39 with Graves disease.

The genes are TRBV7-9 and TRBJ2-5, with TRBD2 matching 9 bases. Germline trimming cut 1 base from V and 4 bases from J; bases unmatched to any gene: 7. Germline lookup yields CDR1 SEHNR and CDR2 FQNEAQ (reference sequence). There are 16 residues in the CDR3. CDR3 protein: CASSLVAGGPGETQYF. The DNA for the CDR3 is TGTGCCAGCAGCTTAGTTGCGGGAGGGCCCGGAGAGACCCAGTACTTC.

At least ten counts were recorded for this clonotype. This chain connects TRBV20-1 to TRBJ2-1; no firm D call. The germline gives CDR1 DFQATT, CDR2 SNEGSKA (reference sequence). Trimming stripped 2 bases from V and 8 bases from J, with 7 bases between. This CDR3 has 11 amino acids. The CDR3 nucleotides are TGCAGTGCTAGATATGAGCATGAGCAGTTCTTC. Its protein is CSARYEHEQFF.

Of note for this clonotype: This may stem from a read error, because a much larger clone lies one nucleotide away. The genes are TRBV6-2 or TRBV6-3 and TRBJ2-2; D might be TRBD1 (7 bases). There are 15 residues in the CDR3. CDR1 and CDR2 (germline): MNHEY, SVGEGT. The V gene lost 10 bases and the J gene lost 3 bases, with 18 bases spanning the gap. The CDR3 reads CANTRQGGYTGELFF. CDR3 bases: TGTGCCAACACCCGACAGGGAGGATACACCGGGGAGCTGTTTTTT.

The rearrangement joins TRBV4-1 to TRBJ1-2, with 7 bases identical to TRBD1. Germline CDR1 MGHRA, CDR2 YSYEKL. Unmatched junction bases numbered 4, after V lost 2 bases and J lost 4 bases. The CDR3 covers 14 residues. The CDR3: CASSQRGQLYGYTF. CDR3 coding DNA: TGCGCCAGCAGCCAAAGGGGGCAGCTCTATGGCTACACCTTC.

This clonotype was seen at least ten times. CDR3 loop: CASRAPSGRSYNEQFF. DNA for the CDR3: TGTGCCAGCAGAGCACCTAGCGGGCGCTCCTACAATGAGCAGTTCTTC. V usage is TRBV6-1 and J usage is TRBJ2-1, with TRBD2 matching over 8 bases. This CDR3 has 16 residues. Per germline, CDR1 MNHNS and CDR2 SASEGT. The J segment lost 0 bases and the V segment lost 6 bases, leaving 7 bases of the junction unmatched.

In its sample, this clonotype was seen many times. For the CDR3, the DNA is TGTGCCAGCAGCTTTGCCGGACAGGGGGGTTACAATGAGCAGTTCTTC. This encodes CASSFAGQGGYNEQFF. V is TRBV7-6 and J is TRBJ2-1, with TRBD1 identical over 10 bases. From germline, CDR1 is SGHVS and CDR2 FNYEAQ. The CDR3 is 16 amino acids. V lost 3 bases to trimming and J lost 4 bases; unmatched junction nucleotides: 6. Complete variable domain (other parts from reference TRBV7-6 and TRBJ2-1): GAGVSQSPRYKVTKRGQDVALRCDPISGHVSLYWYRQALGQGPEFLTYFNYEAQQDKSGLPNDRFSAERPEGSISTLTIQRTEQRDSAMYRCASSFAGQGGYNEQFFGPGTRLTVL.

This clonotype occurred many times. DNA for the CDR3: TGTGCCAGCAGCTTAGAAAGAAACACTGAAGCTTTCTTT. Residues: CASSLERNTEAFF. V usage is TRBV7-9 and J usage is TRBJ1-1; no definite D call. CDR3 length: 13 amino acids. Deletions cut 1 base from V and 2 bases from J, with 5 bases between. Germline loops: CDR1 SEHNR, CDR2 FQNEAQ (reference sequence).

This clonotype was seen many times. This sequence joins TRBV5-1 and TRBJ2-7; D may be TRBD2 (6 bases). This CDR3 is 14 amino acids long. V was cut by 8 bases and J by 5 bases, with 20 bases left in between. Looked up from germline, CDR1 is SGHRS and CDR2 is YFSETQ. The CDR3 DNA reads TGCGCCAGTTCGTACCGGGACTCGGCGGACGAGCAGTACTTC. It codes for CASSYRDSADEQYF.

This chain connects TRBV5-1 to TRBJ2-7; 7 bases align to TRBD2. J lost 3 bases, V lost 0 bases, and 6 bases had no gene match. The germline V gene encodes CDR1 SGHRS and CDR2 YFSETQ. The CDR3 covers 15 residues. The CDR3 here is CASSLASGLNYEQYF. CDR3 coding DNA: TGCGCCAGCAGCTTGGCCTCGGGACTAAACTACGAGCAGTACTTC.

The V call is TRBV19, the J call TRBJ2-1, with 10 nucleotides matching TRBD1. Germline CDR1 is LNHDA and CDR2 is SQIVND (reference sequence). This CDR3 is built from 17 residues. V lost 7 bases and J lost 4; bases outside the gene matches: 13. The CDR3 protein is CASKSSPGQGTYNEQFF. Here the CDR3 DNA reads TGTGCCAGTAAAAGTTCACCGGGACAGGGGACATACAATGAGCAGTTCTTC.